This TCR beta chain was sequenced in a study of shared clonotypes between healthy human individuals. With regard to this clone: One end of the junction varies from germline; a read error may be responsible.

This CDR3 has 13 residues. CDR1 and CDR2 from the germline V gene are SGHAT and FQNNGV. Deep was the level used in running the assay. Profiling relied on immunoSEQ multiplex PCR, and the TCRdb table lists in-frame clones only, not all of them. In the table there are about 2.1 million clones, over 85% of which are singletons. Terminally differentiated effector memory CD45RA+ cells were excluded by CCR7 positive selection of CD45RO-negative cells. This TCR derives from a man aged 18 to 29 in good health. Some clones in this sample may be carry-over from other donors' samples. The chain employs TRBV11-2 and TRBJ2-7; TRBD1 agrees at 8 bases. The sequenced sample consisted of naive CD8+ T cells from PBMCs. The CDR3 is CASGDRLSHEQYF. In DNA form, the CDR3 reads TGTGCCAGCGGGGACAGGCTCTCCCACGAGCAGTACTTC.